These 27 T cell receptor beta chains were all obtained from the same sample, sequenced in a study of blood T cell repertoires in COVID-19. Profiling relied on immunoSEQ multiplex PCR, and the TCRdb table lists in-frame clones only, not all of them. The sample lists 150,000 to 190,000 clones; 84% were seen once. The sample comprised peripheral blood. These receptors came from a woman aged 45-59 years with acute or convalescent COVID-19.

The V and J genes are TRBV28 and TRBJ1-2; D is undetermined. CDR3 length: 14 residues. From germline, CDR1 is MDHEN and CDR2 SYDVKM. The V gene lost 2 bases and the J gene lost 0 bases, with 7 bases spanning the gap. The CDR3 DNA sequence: TGTGCCAGCAGTTTAAACAGCCCTAACTATGGCTACACCTTC. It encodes CASSLNSPNYGYTF.

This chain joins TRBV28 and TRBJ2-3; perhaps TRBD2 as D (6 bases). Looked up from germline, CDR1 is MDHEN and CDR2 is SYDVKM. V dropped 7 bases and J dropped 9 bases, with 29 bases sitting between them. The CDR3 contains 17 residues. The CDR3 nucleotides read TGTGCCAGCACCTATTCCTTAGGGGACGGCGGCGGGGAGACGCAGTATTTT. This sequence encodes CASTYSLGDGGGETQYF.

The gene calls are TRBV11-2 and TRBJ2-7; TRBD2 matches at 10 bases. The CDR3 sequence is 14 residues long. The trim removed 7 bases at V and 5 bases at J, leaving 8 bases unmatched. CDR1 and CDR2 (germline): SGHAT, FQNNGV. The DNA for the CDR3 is TGTGCCAGCAAAAATCCTAGCGGGGGCCACGAGCAGTACTTC. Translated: CASKNPSGGHEQYF.

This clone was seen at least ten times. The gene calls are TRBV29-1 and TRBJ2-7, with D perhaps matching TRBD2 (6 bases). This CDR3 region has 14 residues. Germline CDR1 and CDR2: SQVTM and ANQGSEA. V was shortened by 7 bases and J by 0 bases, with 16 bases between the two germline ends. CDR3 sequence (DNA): TGCAGCGCCGTACGGGACTGGAGCTCCTACGAGCAGTACTTC. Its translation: CSAVRDWSSYEQYF.

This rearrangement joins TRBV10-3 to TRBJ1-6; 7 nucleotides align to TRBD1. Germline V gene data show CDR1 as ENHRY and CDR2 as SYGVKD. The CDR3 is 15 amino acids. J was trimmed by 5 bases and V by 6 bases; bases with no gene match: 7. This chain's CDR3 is CAISDNTGDNSPLHF. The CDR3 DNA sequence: TGTGCCATCAGCGATAATACAGGGGATAATTCACCCCTCCACTTT.

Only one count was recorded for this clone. CDR3 residues: CASSPRTGVNTGELFF. DNA of the CDR3: TGTGCCAGCTCACCAAGGACAGGGGTCAACACCGGGGAGCTGTTTTTT. This chain joins TRBV18 and TRBJ2-2, with 9 bases identical to TRBD1. Trimming at V came to 2 bases and at J to 2 bases, leaving 3 bases not matched to a gene. The CDR3 covers 16 residues. CDR1 is KGHSH, CDR2 LQKENI, per germline.

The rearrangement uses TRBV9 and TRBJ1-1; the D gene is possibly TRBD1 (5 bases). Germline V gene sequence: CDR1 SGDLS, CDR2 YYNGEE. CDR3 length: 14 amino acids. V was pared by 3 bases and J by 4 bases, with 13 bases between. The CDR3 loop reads CASSAPGGGTEAFF. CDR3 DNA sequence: TGTGCCAGCAGCGCGCCCGGGGGGGGCACTGAAGCTTTCTTT.

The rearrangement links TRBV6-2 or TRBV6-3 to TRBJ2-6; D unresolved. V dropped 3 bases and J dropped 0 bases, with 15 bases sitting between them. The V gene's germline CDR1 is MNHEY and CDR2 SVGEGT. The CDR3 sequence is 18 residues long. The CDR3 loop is CASSYGNYESSGANVLTF. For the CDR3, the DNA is TGTGCCAGCAGTTATGGAAACTACGAATCCTCTGGGGCCAACGTCCTGACTTTC.

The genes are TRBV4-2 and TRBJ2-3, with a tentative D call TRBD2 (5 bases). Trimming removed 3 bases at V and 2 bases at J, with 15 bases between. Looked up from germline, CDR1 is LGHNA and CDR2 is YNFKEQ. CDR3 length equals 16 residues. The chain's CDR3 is CASSQGSERITDTQYF. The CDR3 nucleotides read TGTGCCAGCAGCCAGGGCTCCGAGCGGATCACAGATACGCAGTATTTT.

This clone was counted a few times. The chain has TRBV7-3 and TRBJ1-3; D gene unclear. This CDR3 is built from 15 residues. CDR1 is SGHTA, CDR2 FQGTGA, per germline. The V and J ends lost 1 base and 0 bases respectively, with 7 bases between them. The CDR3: CASSLMAGSGNTIYF. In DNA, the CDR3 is TGTGCCAGCAGCTTAATGGCAGGCTCTGGAAACACCATATATTTT.

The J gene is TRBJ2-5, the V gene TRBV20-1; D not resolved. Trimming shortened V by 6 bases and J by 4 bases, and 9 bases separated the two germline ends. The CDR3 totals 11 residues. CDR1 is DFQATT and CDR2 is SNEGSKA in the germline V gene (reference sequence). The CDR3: CSAPIGETQYF. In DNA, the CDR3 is TGCAGTGCCCCTATCGGAGAGACCCAGTACTTC.

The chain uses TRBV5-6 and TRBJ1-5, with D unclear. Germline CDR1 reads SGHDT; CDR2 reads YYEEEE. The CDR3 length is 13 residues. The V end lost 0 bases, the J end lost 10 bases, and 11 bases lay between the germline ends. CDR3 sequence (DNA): TGTGCCAGCAGCTTGGGGGCCATCAGCCCCCAGCATTTT. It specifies CASSLGAISPQHF.

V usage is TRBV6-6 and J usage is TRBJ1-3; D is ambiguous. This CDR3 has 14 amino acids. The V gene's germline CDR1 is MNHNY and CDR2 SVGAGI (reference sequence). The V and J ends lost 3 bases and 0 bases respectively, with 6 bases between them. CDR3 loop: CASSYHGSGNTIYF. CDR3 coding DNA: TGTGCCAGCAGTTATCACGGCTCTGGAAACACCATATATTTT.

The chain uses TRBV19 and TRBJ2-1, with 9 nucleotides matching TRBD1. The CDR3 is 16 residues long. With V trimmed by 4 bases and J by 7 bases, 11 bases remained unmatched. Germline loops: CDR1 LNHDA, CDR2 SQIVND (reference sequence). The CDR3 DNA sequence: TGTGCCAGTAGTAACAGGGGGCGCGGAGGGATAAATGAGCAGTTCTTC. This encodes CASSNRGRGGINEQFF.

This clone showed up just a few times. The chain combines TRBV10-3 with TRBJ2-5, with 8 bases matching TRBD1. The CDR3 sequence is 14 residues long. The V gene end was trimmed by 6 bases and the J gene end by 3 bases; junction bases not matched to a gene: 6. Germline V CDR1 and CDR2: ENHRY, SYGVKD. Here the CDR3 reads CAISLQGGEETQYF. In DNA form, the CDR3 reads TGTGCCATCAGCCTACAGGGGGGAGAAGAGACCCAGTACTTC.

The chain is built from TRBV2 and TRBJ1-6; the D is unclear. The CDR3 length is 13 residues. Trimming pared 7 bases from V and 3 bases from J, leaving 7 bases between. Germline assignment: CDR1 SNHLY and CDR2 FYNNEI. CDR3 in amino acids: CASTQIYNSPLHF. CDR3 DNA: TGTGCCAGCACACAGATCTATAATTCACCCCTCCACTTT. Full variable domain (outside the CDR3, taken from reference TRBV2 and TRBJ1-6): EPEVTQTPSHQVTQMGQEVILRCVPISNHLYFYWYRQILGQKVEFLVSFYNNEISEKSEIFDDQFSVERPDGSNFTLKIRSTKLEDSAMYFCASTQIYNSPLHFGNGTRLTVT.

The CDR3 DNA reads TGTGCCAGCTCACCCCTCGGACAGGGGGCGAAGTACTTC. Its protein is CASSPLGQGAKYF. The J gene is TRBJ2-7, the V gene TRBV18, with 11 nucleotides matching TRBD1. V gave up 3 bases and J gave up 11 bases; unmatched junction bases: 6. Germline V gene lookup returns CDR1 KGHSH and CDR2 LQKENI. This CDR3 has 13 residues.

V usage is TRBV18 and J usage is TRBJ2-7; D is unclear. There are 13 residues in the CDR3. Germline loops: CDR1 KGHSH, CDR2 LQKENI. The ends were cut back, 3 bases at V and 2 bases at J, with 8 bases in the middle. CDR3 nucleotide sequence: TGTGCCAGCTCACCGGAGAGAACCTACGAGCAGTACTTC. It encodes CASSPERTYEQYF.

The CDR3 loop reads CASSPELNTEAFF. DNA of the CDR3: TGCGCCAGCAGCCCCGAGTTGAACACTGAAGCTTTCTTT. The rearrangement links TRBV5-1 to TRBJ1-1; D remains unclear. CDR1 and CDR2 from the germline V gene are SGHRS and YFSETQ. The CDR3 covers 13 residues. The V end was cut by 4 bases, the J end by 0 bases, with 7 bases between.

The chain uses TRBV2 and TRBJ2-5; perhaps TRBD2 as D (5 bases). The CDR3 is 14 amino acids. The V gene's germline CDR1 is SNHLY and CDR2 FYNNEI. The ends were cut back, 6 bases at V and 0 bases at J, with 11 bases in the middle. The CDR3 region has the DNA TGTGCCAGCAGGGGCTCTAGCTACCAAGAGACCCAGTACTTC. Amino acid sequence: CASRGSSYQETQYF.

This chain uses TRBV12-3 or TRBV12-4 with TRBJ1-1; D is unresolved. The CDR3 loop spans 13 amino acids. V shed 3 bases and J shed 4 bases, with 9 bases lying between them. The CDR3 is CASSFFEGTEAFF. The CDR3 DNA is TGTGCCAGCAGTTTTTTTGAGGGCACTGAAGCTTTCTTT.

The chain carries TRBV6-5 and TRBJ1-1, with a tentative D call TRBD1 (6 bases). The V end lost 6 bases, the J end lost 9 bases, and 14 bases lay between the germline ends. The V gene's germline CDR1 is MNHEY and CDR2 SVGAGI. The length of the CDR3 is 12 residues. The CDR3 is CASRNTGSQAFF. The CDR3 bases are TGTGCCAGCAGAAACACAGGGTCTCAAGCTTTCTTT.

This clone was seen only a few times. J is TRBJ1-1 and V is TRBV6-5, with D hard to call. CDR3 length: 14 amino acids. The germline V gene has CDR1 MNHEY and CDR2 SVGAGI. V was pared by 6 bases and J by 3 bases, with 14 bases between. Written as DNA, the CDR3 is TGTGCCAGCAGGCTGGAGGCTGGGCACACTGAAGCTTTCTTT. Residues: CASRLEAGHTEAFF.

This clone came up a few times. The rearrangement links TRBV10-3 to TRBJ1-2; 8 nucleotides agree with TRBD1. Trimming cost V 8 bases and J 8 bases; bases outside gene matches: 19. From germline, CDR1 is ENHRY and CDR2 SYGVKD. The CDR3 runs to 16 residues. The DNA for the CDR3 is TGTGCCATCGGAAACGAAAATGGACAGGGAGGTAGGGGCTACACCTTC. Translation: CAIGNENGQGGRGYTF.

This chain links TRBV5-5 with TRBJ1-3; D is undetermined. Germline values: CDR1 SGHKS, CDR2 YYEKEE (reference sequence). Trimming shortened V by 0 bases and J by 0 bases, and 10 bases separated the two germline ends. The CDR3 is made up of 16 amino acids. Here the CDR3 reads CASSLVSTHSGNTIYF. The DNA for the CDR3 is TGTGCCAGCAGCTTGGTCAGTACACACTCTGGAAACACCATATATTTT.

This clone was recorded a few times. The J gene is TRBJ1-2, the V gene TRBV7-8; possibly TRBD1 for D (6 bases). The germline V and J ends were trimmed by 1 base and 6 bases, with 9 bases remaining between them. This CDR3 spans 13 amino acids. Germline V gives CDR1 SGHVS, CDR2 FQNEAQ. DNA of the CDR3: TGTGCCAGCAGCTTAGGGGGGCCAAATGGCTACACCTTC. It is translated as CASSLGGPNGYTF.

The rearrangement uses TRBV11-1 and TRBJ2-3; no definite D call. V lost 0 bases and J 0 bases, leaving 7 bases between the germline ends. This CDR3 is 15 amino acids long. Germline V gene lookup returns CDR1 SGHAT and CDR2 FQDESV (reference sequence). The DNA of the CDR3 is TGTGCCAGCAGCTTAGCCGTACAGAGCACAGATACGCAGTATTTT. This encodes CASSLAVQSTDTQYF.